This T cell receptor beta chain was identified in a study of regulatory T cells in long-lasting Graves disease. General study results and limits: TRBV28 was favored in persistent disease, as were TRBJ1-2 and TRBJ2-5.

Construction of the TCR beta libraries employed iRepertoire HTBI primers in conjunction with Arm-PCR of CDR3 regions. TCRdb independently ran MiXCR on the multiplex PCR reads; one entry per CDR3 protein. The table has about 400,000 distinct CDR3 sequences, 20% seen once. The length of the CDR3 is 16 residues. CDR1 and CDR2 from the germline V gene are SGHTA and FQGNSA. V lost 4 bases to trimming and J lost 1 base; unmatched junction nucleotides: 9. This clonotype was recorded a few times. What it binds is not known. Stated time point: persistent/refractory GD, antithyroid drugs over 5 years with positive TRAb. The TCR library was made from RNA extracted from PBMCs. Patients of an endocrinology department in Xi'an, China, were included.

The chain couples TRBV7-2 to TRBJ1-1, with TRBD1 matching over 7 bases. The sequence came from a female donor with Graves disease. The specimen was peripheral blood mononuclear cells (PBMCs), collected when the disease was refractory, from a patient treated with antithyroid drugs. The CDR3 nucleotides read TGTGCCAGCAGCTCTGGACAGGATGTTAGGAACACTGAAGCTTTCTTT. It codes for CASSSGQDVRNTEAFF.